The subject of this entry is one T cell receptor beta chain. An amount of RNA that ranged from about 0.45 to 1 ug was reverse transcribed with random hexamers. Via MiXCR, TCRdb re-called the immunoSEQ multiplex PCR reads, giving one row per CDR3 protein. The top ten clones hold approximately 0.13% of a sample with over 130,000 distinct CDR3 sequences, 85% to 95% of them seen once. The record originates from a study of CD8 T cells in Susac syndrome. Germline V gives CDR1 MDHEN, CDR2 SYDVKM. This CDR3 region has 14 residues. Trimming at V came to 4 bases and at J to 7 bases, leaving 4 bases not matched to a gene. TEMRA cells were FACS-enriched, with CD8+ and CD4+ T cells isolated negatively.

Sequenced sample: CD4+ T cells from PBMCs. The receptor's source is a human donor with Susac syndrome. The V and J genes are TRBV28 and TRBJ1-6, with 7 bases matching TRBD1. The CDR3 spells CASSSGQSNSPLHF. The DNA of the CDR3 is TGTGCCAGCAGTTCGGGACAGTCCAATTCACCCCTCCACTTT.